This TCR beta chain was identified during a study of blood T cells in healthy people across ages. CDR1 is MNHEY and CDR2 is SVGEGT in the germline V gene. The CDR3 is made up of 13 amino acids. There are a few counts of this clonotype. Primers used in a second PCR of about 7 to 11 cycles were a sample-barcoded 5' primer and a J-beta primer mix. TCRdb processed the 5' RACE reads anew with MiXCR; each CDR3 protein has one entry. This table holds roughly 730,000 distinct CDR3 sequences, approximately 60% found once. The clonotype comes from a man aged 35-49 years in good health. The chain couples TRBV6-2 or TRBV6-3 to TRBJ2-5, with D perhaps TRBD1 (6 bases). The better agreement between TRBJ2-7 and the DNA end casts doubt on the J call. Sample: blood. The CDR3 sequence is CASSKIRGSEQYF. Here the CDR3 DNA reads TGTGCCAGCAGTAAGATCAGGGGTTCCGAGCAGTACTTC.